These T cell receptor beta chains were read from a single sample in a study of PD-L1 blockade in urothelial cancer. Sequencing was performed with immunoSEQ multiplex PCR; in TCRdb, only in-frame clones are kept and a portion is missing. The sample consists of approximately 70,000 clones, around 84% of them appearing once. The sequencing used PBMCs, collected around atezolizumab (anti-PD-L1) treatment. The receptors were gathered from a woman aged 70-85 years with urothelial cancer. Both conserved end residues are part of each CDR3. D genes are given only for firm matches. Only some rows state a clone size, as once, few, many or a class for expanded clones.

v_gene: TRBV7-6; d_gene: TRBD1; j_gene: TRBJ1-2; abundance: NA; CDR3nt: TGTGCCAGCAGCTCGCCAGGGGGCGTAAATGGCTACACCTTC; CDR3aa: CASSSPGGVNGYTF
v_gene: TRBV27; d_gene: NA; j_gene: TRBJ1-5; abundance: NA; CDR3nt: TGTGCCAGCAGTTACGGCAGGGGCCCTCCTCGGCCCCAGCATTTT; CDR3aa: CASSYGRGPPRPQHF
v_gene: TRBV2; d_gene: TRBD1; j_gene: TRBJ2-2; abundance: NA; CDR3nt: TGTGCCAGCAGATCTCCGGGACAGCAGAACACCGGGGAGCTGTTTTTT; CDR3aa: CASRSPGQQNTGELFF
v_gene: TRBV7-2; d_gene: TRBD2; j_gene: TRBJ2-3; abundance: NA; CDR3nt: TGTGCCAGCAGCTTATTTAGCGGGAGTCAGGCAGATACGCAGTATTTT; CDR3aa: CASSLFSGSQADTQYF
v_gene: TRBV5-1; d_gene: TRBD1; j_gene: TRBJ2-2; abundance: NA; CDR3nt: TGCGCCAGCAGCCCGCAGGGGGCACACACCGGGGAGCTGTTTTTT; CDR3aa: CASSPQGAHTGELFF
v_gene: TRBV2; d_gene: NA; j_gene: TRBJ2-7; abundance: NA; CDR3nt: TGTGCCAGCAGTCTCAACAGGGAGGGCTCCGAGCAGTACTTC; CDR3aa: CASSLNREGSEQYF
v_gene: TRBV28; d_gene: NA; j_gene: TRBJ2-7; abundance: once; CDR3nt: TGTGCCAGCAGCCCCCCAGGGGTTATAAAGGGCGAGCAGTACTTC; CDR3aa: CASSPPGVIKGEQYF
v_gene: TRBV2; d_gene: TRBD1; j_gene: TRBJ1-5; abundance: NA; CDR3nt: TGTGCCAGCAGTCTACAGGGGGCGAGCAATCAGCCCCAGCATTTT; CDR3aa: CASSLQGASNQPQHF
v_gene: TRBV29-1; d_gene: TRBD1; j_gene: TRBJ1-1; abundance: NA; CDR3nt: TGCAGCGTTGAACGGGACAGGGTAGACACTGAAGCTTTCTTT; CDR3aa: CSVERDRVDTEAFF
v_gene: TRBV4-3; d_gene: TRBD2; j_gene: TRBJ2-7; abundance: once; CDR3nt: TGCGCCAGCAGCCAAAGCGGGGAGTACTACGAGCAGTACTTC; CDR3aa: CASSQSGEYYEQYF
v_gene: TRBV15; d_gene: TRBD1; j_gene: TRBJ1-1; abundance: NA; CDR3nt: TGTGCCACCAGCAGAGTCGAAGGGGGCCGCGTGGCTTTCTTT; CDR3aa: CATSRVEGGRVAFF
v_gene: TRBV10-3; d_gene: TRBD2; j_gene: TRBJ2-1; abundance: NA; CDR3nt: TGTGCCATCAGCGGACTAGCGGGGGCTCCGGCGGATGAGCAGTTCTTC; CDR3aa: CAISGLAGAPADEQFF
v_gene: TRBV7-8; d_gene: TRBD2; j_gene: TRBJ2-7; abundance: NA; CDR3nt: TGTGCCAGCAGCCCGCGACTAGCGGGGGGCCAGAGATACGAGCAGTACTTC; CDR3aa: CASSPRLAGGQRYEQYF
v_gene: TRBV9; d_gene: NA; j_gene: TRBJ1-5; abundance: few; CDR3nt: TGTGCCAGCAGCGTAGGAGACAGTCATAGCAATCAGCCCCAGCATTTT; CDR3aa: CASSVGDSHSNQPQHF
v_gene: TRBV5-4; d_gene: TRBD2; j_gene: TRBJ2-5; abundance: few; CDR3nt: TGTGCCAGCAGCCCCGGACTAGCGACTCAAGAGACCCAGTACTTC; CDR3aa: CASSPGLATQETQYF
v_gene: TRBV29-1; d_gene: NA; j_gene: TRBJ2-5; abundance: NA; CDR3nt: TGCAGCGTTGCTTTCGGAGGGCGGGAGACCCAGTACTTC; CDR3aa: CSVAFGGRETQYF
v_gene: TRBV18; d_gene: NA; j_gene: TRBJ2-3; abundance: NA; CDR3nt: TGTGCCAGCTCACGACGGACTAGCACAGATACGCAGTATTTT; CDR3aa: CASSRRTSTDTQYF
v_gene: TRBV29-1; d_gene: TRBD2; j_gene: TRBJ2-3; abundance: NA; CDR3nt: TGCAGCGTGGGGATAGCGGGGGCTAGCACAGATACGCAGTATTTT; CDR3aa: CSVGIAGASTDTQYF
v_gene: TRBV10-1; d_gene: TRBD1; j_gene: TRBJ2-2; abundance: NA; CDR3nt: TGCGCCAGCAGTGAAGGGGGCAGGGTTGAAGGGAACACCGGGGAGCTGTTTTTT; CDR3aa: CASSEGGRVEGNTGELFF
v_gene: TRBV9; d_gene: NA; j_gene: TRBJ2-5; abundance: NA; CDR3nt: TGTGCCAGCAGCGTAGCTTCGAGAGGCCAAGAGACCCAGTACTTC; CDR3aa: CASSVASRGQETQYF
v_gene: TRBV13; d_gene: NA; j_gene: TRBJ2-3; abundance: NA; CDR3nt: TGTGCCAGCGCTAAAGCGGGCACAGATACGCAGTATTTT; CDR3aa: CASAKAGTDTQYF
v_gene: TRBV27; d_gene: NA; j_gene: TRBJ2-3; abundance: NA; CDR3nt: TGTGCCAGCAGTCCTCAGAAACCAGATACGCAGTATTTT; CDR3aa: CASSPQKPDTQYF
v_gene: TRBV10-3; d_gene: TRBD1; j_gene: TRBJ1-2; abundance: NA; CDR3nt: TGTGCCATCAGTGATTTACCGGGACAGGGGGCCCCTCACTATGGCTACACCTTC; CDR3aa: CAISDLPGQGAPHYGYTF
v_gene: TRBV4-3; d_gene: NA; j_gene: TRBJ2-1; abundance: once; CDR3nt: TGCGCCAGCAGCCCCTCTGGGAGTGGAGGGTCCTACAATGAGCAGTTCTTC; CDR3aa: CASSPSGSGGSYNEQFF
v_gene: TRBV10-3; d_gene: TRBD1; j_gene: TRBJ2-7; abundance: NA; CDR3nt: TGTGCCATCAGTGAAAAGGGGACAGGGGCCTACGAGCAGTACTTC; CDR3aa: CAISEKGTGAYEQYF
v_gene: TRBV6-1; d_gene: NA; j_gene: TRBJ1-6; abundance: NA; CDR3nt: TGTGCCAGCAAATTCGGAGACAGTAGCCTACCCCTCCACTTT; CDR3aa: CASKFGDSSLPLHF
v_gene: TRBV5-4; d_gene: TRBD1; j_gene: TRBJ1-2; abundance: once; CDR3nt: TGTGCCAGCAGCGGGGACAGATATGGCTACACCTTC; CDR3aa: CASSGDRYGYTF
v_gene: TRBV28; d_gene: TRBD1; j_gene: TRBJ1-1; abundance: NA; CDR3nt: TGTGCCAGCAGCCTTACGGACAGGACTGAAGCTTTCTTT; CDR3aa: CASSLTDRTEAFF
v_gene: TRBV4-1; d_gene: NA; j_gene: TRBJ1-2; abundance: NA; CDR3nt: TGCGCCAGCAGCCAAGATTCGGTCACCCGAAGCTATGGCTACACCTTC; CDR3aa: CASSQDSVTRSYGYTF
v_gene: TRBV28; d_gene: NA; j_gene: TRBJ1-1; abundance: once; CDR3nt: TGTGCCAGCAGTCGACTCAGGAACACTGAAGCTTTCTTT; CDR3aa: CASSRLRNTEAFF
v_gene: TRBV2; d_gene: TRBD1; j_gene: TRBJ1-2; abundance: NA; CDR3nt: TGTGCCAGGGACAGGGGAGGATCCTATGGCTACACCTTC; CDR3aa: CARDRGGSYGYTF
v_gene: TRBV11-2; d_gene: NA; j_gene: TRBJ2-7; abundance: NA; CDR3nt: TGTGCCAGCAGTGTGGCAGGGGCCTACGAGCAGTACTTC; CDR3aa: CASSVAGAYEQYF
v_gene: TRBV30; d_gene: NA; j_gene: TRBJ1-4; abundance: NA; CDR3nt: TGTGCCTGGAGACTCCATTGGAGCACGGAAAAACTGTTTTTT; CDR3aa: CAWRLHWSTEKLFF
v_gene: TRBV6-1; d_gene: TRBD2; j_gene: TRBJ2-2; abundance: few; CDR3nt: TGTGCCAGCTCCTGGGGAGGGAGGGAGCTGTTTTTT; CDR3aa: CASSWGGRELFF
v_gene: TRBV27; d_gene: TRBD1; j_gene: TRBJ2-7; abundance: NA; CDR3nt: TGTGCCAGCAGTTTTCGACAGGGGGGATACGAGCAGTACTTC; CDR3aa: CASSFRQGGYEQYF
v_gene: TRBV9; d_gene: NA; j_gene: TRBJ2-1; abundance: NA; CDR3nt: TGTGCCAGCAGCGGCGAAGGGAGGCGATCCTACAATGAGCAGTTCTTC; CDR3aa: CASSGEGRRSYNEQFF
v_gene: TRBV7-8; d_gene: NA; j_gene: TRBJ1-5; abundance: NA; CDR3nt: TGTGCCAGCAGCTTAATGTCGGCAGGGCTTTGGCAGCCCCAGCATTTT; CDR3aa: CASSLMSAGLWQPQHF
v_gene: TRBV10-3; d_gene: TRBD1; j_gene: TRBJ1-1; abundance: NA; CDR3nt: TGTGCCATCCGCAGGGACAGGCAGAACACTGAAGCTTTCTTT; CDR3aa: CAIRRDRQNTEAFF
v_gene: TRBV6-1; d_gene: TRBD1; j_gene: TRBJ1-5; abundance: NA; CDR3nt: TGTGCCAGCAGTGATTACCAGGCAGGGGGCCAGCCCCAGCATTTT; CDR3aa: CASSDYQAGGQPQHF
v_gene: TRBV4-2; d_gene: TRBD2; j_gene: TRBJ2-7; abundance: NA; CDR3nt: TGTGCCAGCAGCCAAGTAGAAGCGGGAAGCTCCTACGAGCAGTACTTC; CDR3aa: CASSQVEAGSSYEQYF
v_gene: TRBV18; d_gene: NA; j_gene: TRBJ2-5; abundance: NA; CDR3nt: TGTGCCAGCTCACCACCAACGGTCCAAGAGACCCAGTACTTC; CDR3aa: CASSPPTVQETQYF
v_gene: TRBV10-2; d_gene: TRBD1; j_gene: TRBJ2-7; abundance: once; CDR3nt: TGCGCCAGCATGACGATTTCGGGACAGCCCTACGAGCAGTACTTC; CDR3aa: CASMTISGQPYEQYF
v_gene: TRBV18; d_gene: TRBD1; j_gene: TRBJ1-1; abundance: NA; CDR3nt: TGTGCCAGCTCTCTAATTAGAACCGGGACAGGGGGCGAGAACACTGAAGCTTTCTTT; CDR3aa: CASSLIRTGTGGENTEAFF
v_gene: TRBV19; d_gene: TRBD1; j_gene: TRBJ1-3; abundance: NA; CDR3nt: TGTGCCAGTAGTCCAGACCCTGACAGGGGAACCATATATTTT; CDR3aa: CASSPDPDRGTIYF
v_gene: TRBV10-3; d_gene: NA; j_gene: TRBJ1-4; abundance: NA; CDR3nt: TGTGCCATCAGTCTCGGTTTTTCCACTAATGAAAAACTGTTTTTT; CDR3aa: CAISLGFSTNEKLFF
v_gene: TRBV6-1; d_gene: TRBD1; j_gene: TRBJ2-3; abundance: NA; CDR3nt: TGTGCCAGCAAAACCGGGACAGGGGGCTTGGATACGCAGTATTTT; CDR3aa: CASKTGTGGLDTQYF
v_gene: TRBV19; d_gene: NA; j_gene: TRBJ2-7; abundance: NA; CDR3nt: TGTGCCAGTAGTCCCCAGGGAAAGGGCGAGCAGTACTTC; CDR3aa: CASSPQGKGEQYF
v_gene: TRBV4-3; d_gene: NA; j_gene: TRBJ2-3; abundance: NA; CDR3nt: TGCGCCAGCAGCCAAGATTCCCTAGCTAGGACAGATACGCAGTATTTT; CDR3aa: CASSQDSLARTDTQYF
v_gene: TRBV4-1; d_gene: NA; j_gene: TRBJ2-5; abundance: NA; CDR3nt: TGCGCCAGCAGCCAAGTTACCGGGAGCGGTGAGACCCAGTACTTC; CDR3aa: CASSQVTGSGETQYF
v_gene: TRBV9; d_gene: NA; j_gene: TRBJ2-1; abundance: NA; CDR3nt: TGTGCCAGCAGCGAAACATTAAGCTCCTACAATGAGCAGTTCTTC; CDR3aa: CASSETLSSYNEQFF
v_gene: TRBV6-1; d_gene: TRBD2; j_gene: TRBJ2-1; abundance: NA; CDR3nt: TGTGCCAGCAGCCGGACTAGCGGTTACAATGAGCAGTTCTTC; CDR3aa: CASSRTSGYNEQFF
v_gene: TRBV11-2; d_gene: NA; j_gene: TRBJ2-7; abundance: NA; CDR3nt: TGTGCCAGCAGCTTAGGCGTGACAGGTTACGAGCAGTACTTC; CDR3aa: CASSLGVTGYEQYF
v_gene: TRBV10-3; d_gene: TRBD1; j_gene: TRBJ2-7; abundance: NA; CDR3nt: TGTGCCATCAGTACCGGGACAGGGGGCTACGAGCAGTACTTC; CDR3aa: CAISTGTGGYEQYF
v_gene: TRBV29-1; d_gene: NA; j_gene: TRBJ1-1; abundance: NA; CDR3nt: TGCAGCGTCCTCGCCGACAGAATGAACACTGAAGCTTTCTTT; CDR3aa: CSVLADRMNTEAFF
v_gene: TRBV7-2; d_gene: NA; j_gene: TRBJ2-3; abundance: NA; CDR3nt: TGTGCCAGCAGCTTCATCGTCGGACATCTGAACACAGATACGCAGTATTTT; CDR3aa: CASSFIVGHLNTDTQYF
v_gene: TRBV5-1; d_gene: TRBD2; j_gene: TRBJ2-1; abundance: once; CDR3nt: TGCGCCAGCAGCTCGGGACTAGCGGGGATCCCGAAGTTCTTC; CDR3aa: CASSSGLAGIPKFF
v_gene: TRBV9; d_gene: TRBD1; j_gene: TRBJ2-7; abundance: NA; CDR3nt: TGTGCCAGCAGCCCGTTGGACAGGGTTATTGGAGAGCAGTACTTC; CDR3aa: CASSPLDRVIGEQYF
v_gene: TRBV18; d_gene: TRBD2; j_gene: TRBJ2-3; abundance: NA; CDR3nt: TGTGCCAGCTCACCCGCTCTAGCGGGGGGGTCAGATACGCAGTATTTT; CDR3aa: CASSPALAGGSDTQYF
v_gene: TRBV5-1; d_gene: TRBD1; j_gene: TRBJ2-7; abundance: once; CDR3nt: TGCGCCAGCAGCTTGGATGGACAGGGTCCGGAATACGAGCAGTACTTC; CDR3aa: CASSLDGQGPEYEQYF